This T cell receptor beta chain was sequenced for a study of response to subunit inactivated influenza vaccine (dated 2018 in TCRdb). As for the study more broadly: Deep quantitative profiling of the T cell receptor repertoire was used in the study to follow responses to a trivalent subunit inactivated influenza vaccine. Overall results and qualifications from the work: According to the authors, only a limited number of new T cells may be recruited by each seasonal influenza vaccination.

Library preparation employed RT-PCR. TCRdb names Illumina HiSeq 2500 as the instrument used. The public reads were reprocessed in TCRdb via fastp at Q25 and MiXCR, keeping in-frame beta chains. Every entry covers one CDR3 protein and lists the most common genes and DNA from its rows. The sample data list 450,000 to 550,000 distinct CDR3 sequences, and 25% of these were observed just once. Under 2.5% of the sample is held by the ten biggest clonotypes. Notes on this clonotype: Its antigen target is currently unknown. No much larger clone exists at a distance of one base, and base qualities are not known.

CDR1 MNHEY and CDR2 SMNVEV were looked up in the germline V gene (reference sequence). Its CDR3 holds 16 amino acids, cysteine through phenylalanine. Of all the DNA, just the CDR3 is kept, 48 bases in frame from base 1. Trimming removed 1 base from V and 2 bases from J; the gene matches leave 2 bases unexplained. The V gene is TRBV27 and the J gene is TRBJ2-2; TRBD1 fits 9 bases in the junction. This clonotype was sampled from a man aged 45-60 years who received an inactivated influenza vaccine. Donor details come from another sample of the same person, matched by shared clones. This specimen was CD4+ T cells sorted from PBMCs, taken roughly 5 days after vaccination. The CDR3 protein: CASSLWGQGNTGELFF. The nucleotides are TGTGCCAGCAGTTTATGGGGACAGGGTAACACCGGGGAGCTGTTTTTT.